The 25 T cell receptor beta chains below all came from one sample that was sequenced in a study of T cells in Graves' hyperthyroidism and ophthalmopathy. Using RNA transcripts as the source, TCR beta CDR3 regions were amplified. Researchers ran a first-round RT-PCR on the TCR CDR3 using the HTBI primer set. TCRdb reprocessed the multiplex PCR reads with MiXCR, giving one entry per CDR3 protein. The sample lists a few hundred thousand distinct CDR3 sequences, over 15% occurring once. The sequenced sample consisted of blood. The receptors were sampled from a woman between 45 and 65 years old with Graves' hyperthyroidism.

This clonotype was seen more than once but under ten times. The chain couples TRBV4-2 to TRBJ2-2, with 7 bases that match TRBD2. V lost 1 base and J lost 1; bases outside the gene matches: 9. This CDR3 contains 18 residues. Germline V lookup: CDR1 LGHNA, CDR2 YNFKEQ. The CDR3 sequence: CASSQALGGLGNTGELFF. The CDR3, as DNA: TGTGCCAGCAGCCAAGCTCTCGGAGGACTAGGGAACACCGGGGAGCTGTTTTTT.

This clonotype was seen repeatedly, ten times or more. The rearrangement joins TRBV6-6 to TRBJ1-4, with 7 positions matching TRBD1. Germline V gene data show CDR1 as MNHNY and CDR2 as SVGAGI (reference sequence). This CDR3 is 17 amino acids long. V lost 2 bases to trimming and J lost 1 base; unmatched junction nucleotides: 7. In nucleotides, the CDR3 is TGTGCCAGCAGTTACCCGTCAACAGGGGTAACTAATGAAAAACTGTTTTTT. This gives the protein CASSYPSTGVTNEKLFF.

The V call is TRBV5-1, the J call TRBJ1-4; D is ambiguous. Trimming cost V 1 base and J 5 bases, with 9 bases left between them. The CDR3 is made up of 14 amino acids. CDR1 is SGHRS and CDR2 is YFSETQ in the germline V gene. In DNA, the CDR3 is TGCGCCAGCAGCTTGAGTCGCCTCAATGAAAAACTGTTTTTT. As protein: CASSLSRLNEKLFF.

The V and J genes are TRBV20-1 and TRBJ2-7; TRBD1 might be the D (6 bases). The CDR3 extends over 12 amino acids. The V end was cut by 1 base, the J end by 5 bases, with 9 bases between. Germline values: CDR1 DFQATT, CDR2 SNEGSKA (reference sequence). The DNA of the CDR3 is TGCAGTGCTAGAGGAGGGGGAAACGAGCAGTACTTC. This gives the protein CSARGGGNEQYF.

The J gene is TRBJ1-1, the V gene TRBV28; perhaps TRBD1 as D (6 bases). Germline V gene data show CDR1 as MDHEN and CDR2 as SYDVKM. Trimming removed 7 bases at V and 7 bases at J, with 16 bases between. The CDR3 sequence is 13 residues long. The CDR3 loop reads CASTLGVGGEAFF. The CDR3 region has the DNA TGTGCCAGCACCCTAGGAGTAGGGGGTGAAGCTTTCTTT.

This clonotype was found once. The chain couples TRBV20-1 to TRBJ2-3, with 9 bases fitting TRBD2. CDR1 and CDR2 (germline): DFQATT, SNEGSKA (reference sequence). This CDR3 region has 15 residues. The V gene end was trimmed by 4 bases and the J gene end by 4 bases; junction bases not matched to a gene: 9. CDR3 bases: TGCAGTGCTATTGGGCTAGCGGGGCTGGCAGATACGCAGTATTTT. Residues: CSAIGLAGLADTQYF.

Concerning this clonotype: The junction does not match germline at one end; this may be a read error. This chain joins TRBV11-2 and TRBJ2-3, with D perhaps TRBD1 or TRBD2 (5 bases each). The V gene's germline CDR1 is SGHAT and CDR2 FQNNGV. The length of the CDR3 is 16 residues. This chain's CDR3 is CASSQGTRRGTDTQYF. CDR3 sequence (DNA): TGCGCCAGCAGCCAAGGGACCCGTCGGGGTACAGATACGCAGTATTTT.

This clonotype has only a few counts. In DNA form, the CDR3 reads TGCGCCCCTAGGGGGGCCAGGATCGATGAGCAGTTCTTC. Its translation: CAPRGARIDEQFF. The J gene is TRBJ2-1, the V gene TRBV10-1; D is tentatively TRBD1 or TRBD2 (6 bases each). The CDR3 is 13 amino acids. Trimming left V 11 bases short and J 8 bases short, with 19 bases between. Germline CDR1 reads WNHNN; CDR2 reads SYGVQD (reference sequence).

This clonotype appeared a few times. A much larger clone sits a single nucleotide away, making a read error possible. The gene calls are TRBV5-1 and TRBJ2-3; either TRBD1 or TRBD2 may supply D (5 bases each). CDR1 is SGHRS, CDR2 YFSETQ, per germline. Trimming stripped 2 bases from V and 2 bases from J, with 15 bases between. This CDR3 is 16 amino acids long. For the CDR3, the DNA is TGCGCCAGCAGCTTAGTCTCTAGCAGGGACACAGATACGCAGTATTTT. This gives the protein CASSLVSSRDTDTQYF.

This chain links TRBV18 with TRBJ2-5; D may be TRBD1 (6 bases). From germline, CDR1 is KGHSH and CDR2 LQKENI. Trimming cost V 2 bases and J 2 bases, with 9 bases left between them. The CDR3 extends over 14 amino acids. CDR3 DNA sequence: TGTGCCAGCTCACCATGGACAGAACAAGAGACCCAGTACTTC. This codes for CASSPWTEQETQYF.

This clonotype was seen at least ten times. The chain employs TRBV5-1 and TRBJ2-7; D could derive from TRBD1 or TRBD2 (5 bases each). The CDR3 runs to 14 residues. Germline-derived CDR1 and CDR2 are SGHRS and YFSETQ. Trimming shortened V by 0 bases and J by 4 bases, and 11 bases separated the two germline ends. The CDR3 sequence is CASSLGGDLYEQYF. In DNA, the CDR3 is TGCGCCAGCAGCTTGGGAGGGGACCTATACGAGCAGTACTTC.

The chain combines TRBV4-2 with TRBJ2-3; D is possibly TRBD1 or TRBD2 (6 bases each). The CDR3 length is 16 residues. Per germline, CDR1 LGHNA and CDR2 YNFKEQ. Trimming removed 0 bases at V and 6 bases at J, with 16 bases between. CDR3 protein: CASSQEFGGRGDTQYF. CDR3 nucleotide sequence: TGTGCCAGCAGCCAAGAATTTGGGGGCCGGGGGGATACGCAGTATTTT.

V is TRBV30 and J is TRBJ1-4, with D possibly being TRBD1 (6 bases). Per germline, CDR1 GTSNPN and CDR2 SVGIG (reference sequence). V was trimmed by 1 base and J by 5 bases, leaving 17 bases between them. This CDR3 contains 16 residues. In DNA, the CDR3 is TGTGCCTGGAGTGCAGGGGCCGCCGGGGGGAATGAAAAACTGTTTTTT. It translates to CAWSAGAAGGNEKLFF.

The rearrangement uses TRBV6-1 and TRBJ2-3, with D maybe TRBD2 (6 bases). V lost 8 bases to trimming and J lost 6 bases, with 15 bases between them. From germline, CDR1 is MNHNS and CDR2 SASEGT. The CDR3 has 13 amino acids. The CDR3 sequence: CASGGSGDDTQYF. The CDR3 coding sequence is TGTGCCAGCGGGGGGTCGGGGGACGATACGCAGTATTTT.

The V call is TRBV4-1, the J call TRBJ2-5, with TRBD1 matching over 8 bases. The V and J ends lost 3 bases and 5 bases, in that order; junction bases with no gene match: 2. The CDR3 is 13 residues long. Germline loops: CDR1 MGHRA, CDR2 YSYEKL. This CDR3 reads CASSQTGVETQYF. CDR3 nucleotides: TGCGCCAGCAGCCAGACAGGGGTGGAGACCCAGTACTTC.

This chain connects TRBV6-2 or TRBV6-3 to TRBJ1-5, with TRBD1 matching 7 bases. The V gene's germline CDR1 is MNHEY and CDR2 SVGEGT. The V and J ends lost 5 bases and 5 bases, in that order; junction bases with no gene match: 0. The CDR3 length is 12 residues. The CDR3 sequence: CASSTGDQPQHF. The CDR3 nucleotides read TGTGCCAGCAGTACAGGGGATCAGCCCCAGCATTTT.

In this sample, this clonotype turned up a few times. The chain combines TRBV5-4 with TRBJ1-1, with no clear D. The CDR3 loop spans 14 amino acids. Germline V CDR1 and CDR2: SGHNT, YYREEE (reference sequence). Trimming stripped 4 bases from V and 0 bases from J, with 10 bases between. CDR3 nucleotide sequence: TGTGCCAGCAGCACTACCGGGGTGAACACTGAAGCTTTCTTT. It specifies CASSTTGVNTEAFF.

This clonotype turned up a few times. The genes are TRBV20-1 and TRBJ1-2; D is perhaps TRBD1 (6 bases). V was pared by 1 base and J by 5 bases, with 20 bases between. The CDR3 loop spans 16 amino acids. Germline CDR1 is DFQATT and CDR2 is SNEGSKA (reference sequence). The CDR3 sequence is CSARVSGFGGYYGYTF. CDR3 nucleotides: TGCAGTGCTAGAGTTAGTGGGTTTGGGGGCTATTATGGCTACACCTTC.

In this sample, this clonotype turned up a few times. V and J are TRBV6-1 and TRBJ1-1, with D unclear. Germline CDR1 reads MNHNS; CDR2 reads SASEGT. The CDR3 is made up of 13 amino acids. The germline V and J ends were trimmed by 7 bases and 1 base, with 10 bases remaining between them. For the CDR3, the DNA is TGTGCCAGCAAAACACAGAAGAACACTGAAGCTTTCTTT. This gives the protein CASKTQKNTEAFF.

This clonotype was counted at least ten times. The V and J genes are TRBV5-1 and TRBJ2-3, with D perhaps matching TRBD2 (6 bases). The length of the CDR3 is 14 residues. Trimming pared 3 bases from V and 5 bases from J, leaving 13 bases between. Germline assignment: CDR1 SGHRS and CDR2 YFSETQ. The CDR3 nucleotides are TGCGCCAGCAGCTCAAACACCGGGGGAGATACGCAGTATTTT. It is translated as CASSSNTGGDTQYF.

This clonotype has a handful of counts. V is TRBV13 and J is TRBJ2-7; 9 bases map to TRBD2. Germline assignment: CDR1 PRHDT and CDR2 FYEKMQ (reference sequence). With 4 bases clipped from V and 1 base from J, the junction kept 14 bases outside the gene matches. The CDR3 totals 18 residues. The CDR3 DNA sequence: TGTGCCAGCAGCTCTCTCCAGGGCGGGAGGGCCCCTTCCTACGAGCAGTACTTC. As protein: CASSSLQGGRAPSYEQYF.

This clonotype was picked up a small number of times. The V call is TRBV4-1, the J call TRBJ1-5; D is unclear. Trimming removed 1 base from V and 1 base from J, with 5 bases in between. The CDR3 is 14 amino acids. Looked up from germline, CDR1 is MGHRA and CDR2 is YSYEKL. CDR3 sequence reads: CASSQGVSNQPQHF. In DNA form, the CDR3 reads TGCGCCAGCAGCCAAGGGGTCAGCAATCAGCCCCAGCATTTT.

Many counts were recorded for this clonotype. The J gene is TRBJ1-1, the V gene TRBV11-2, with D maybe TRBD1 (6 bases). This CDR3 comprises 13 residues. V lost 1 base, J lost 11 bases, and 14 bases lay in between. CDR1 and CDR2 from the germline V gene are SGHAT and FQNNGV. Written as DNA, the CDR3 is TGTGCCAGCAGCTTAGGGGGAACAGGGTGGGCTTTCTTT. This translates into CASSLGGTGWAFF.

The rearrangement joins TRBV19 to TRBJ1-2; D unresolved. Germline V lookup: CDR1 LNHDA, CDR2 SQIVND (reference sequence). This CDR3 has 14 amino acids. V was shortened by 3 bases and J by 1 base, with 9 bases between the two germline ends. The CDR3 protein is CASSISSDNYGYTF. The CDR3 DNA sequence: TGTGCCAGTAGTATTTCATCCGATAACTATGGCTACACCTTC. Looking up the rest from reference TRBV19 and TRBJ1-2 gives the full variable domain: DGGITQSPKYLFRKEGQNVTLSCEQNLNHDAMYWYRQDPGQGLRLIYYSQIVNDFQKGDIAEGYSVSREKKESFPLTVTSAQKNPTAFYLCASSISSDNYGYTFGSGTRLTVV.

This clonotype was counted only a few times. This chain links TRBV30 with TRBJ2-3; 8 bases are a match to TRBD1. Germline CDR1 and CDR2: GTSNPN and SVGIG (reference sequence). This CDR3 has 14 amino acids. V lost 3 bases, J lost 1 base, and 3 bases stayed unmatched. CDR3 region: CAWSPGQGTDTQYF. CDR3 in DNA: TGTGCCTGGAGCCCGGGACAGGGCACAGATACGCAGTATTTT.